These 3 T cell receptor beta chains came from one sample sequenced in a study of T cell responses to AZD1222 COVID-19 vaccine. Generated by immunoSEQ multiplex PCR, the TCRdb table keeps only in-frame clones and is missing some. Among over 120,000 clones listed, roughly 89% were seen once. This sample comprised peripheral blood, obtained 28 days after the second AZD1222 dose. All receptors come from an adult who received the AZD1222 COVID-19 vaccine.

V gene TRBV3-1 (or the pseudogene TRBV3-2) combines with J gene TRBJ2-1, with D possibly matching TRBD1 (7 bases). Germline V CDR1 and CDR2: LGHDT, YNNKEL (reference sequence). Trimming cost V 1 base and J 8 bases, with 12 bases left between them. The CDR3 is made up of 14 amino acids. The CDR3, as DNA: TGTGCCAGCAGCCAAGCAGGGGGGAGCGATGAGCAGTTCTTC. Protein sequence: CASSQAGGSDEQFF.

The rearrangement links TRBV11-3 to TRBJ2-1, with TRBD2 matching over 9 bases. The CDR3 consists of 16 residues. With V trimmed by 1 base and J by 4 bases, 5 bases remained unmatched. The germline CDR1 and CDR2 sequences are SGHNT and YENEEA. CDR3 sequence (DNA): TGTGCCAGCAGCTTAGTAGGTAGCGGGAGTTACAATGAGCAGTTCTTC. Encoded protein: CASSLVGSGSYNEQFF. The full variable domain, rest sourced from reference TRBV11-3 and TRBJ2-1, is EAGVVQSPRYKIIEKKQPVAFWCNPISGHNTLYWYLQNLGQGPELLIRYENEEAVDDSQLPKDRFSAERLKGVDSTLKIQPAELGDSAVYLCASSLVGSGSYNEQFFGPGTRLTVL.

The genes are TRBV18 and TRBJ1-1, with unresolved D. CDR3 length: 15 residues. Germline V gene sequence: CDR1 KGHSH, CDR2 LQKENI. Trimming pared 0 bases from V and 4 bases from J, leaving 12 bases between. The CDR3 sequence is CASSPPDPLGTEAFF. The DNA for the CDR3 is TGTGCCAGCTCACCACCAGACCCCCTGGGCACTGAAGCTTTCTTT.